This entry lists 26 T cell receptor beta chains sequenced from one sample in a study of blood T cell repertoires in COVID-19. TCRdb's table, derived via immunoSEQ multiplex PCR, lists solely in-frame clones and lacks some. The sample consists of about 300,000 clones, over 70% of them appearing once. Sequencing was performed on peripheral blood. The receptors were gathered from a woman aged 45 to 65 with acute or convalescent COVID-19.

The chain has TRBV6-5 and TRBJ1-2, with D perhaps TRBD1 (5 bases). Germline loops: CDR1 MNHEY, CDR2 SVGAGI. There are 13 residues in the CDR3. Trimming removed 7 bases from V and 10 bases from J, with 19 bases in between. As DNA, the CDR3 is TGTGCCAGCACCGGGACTTTAACATTGGACTACACCTTC. Protein product: CASTGTLTLDYTF.

V is TRBV10-3 and J is TRBJ1-1; 8 bases map to TRBD1. Germline trimming cut 2 bases from V and 4 bases from J; bases unmatched to any gene: 6. The germline V gene encodes CDR1 ENHRY and CDR2 SYGVKD. This CDR3 region has 15 residues. Here the CDR3 DNA reads TGTGCCATCAGTGAGACCCAGGGGGCCCTCACTGAAGCTTTCTTT. Its translation is CAISETQGALTEAFF.

The rearrangement uses TRBV20-1 and TRBJ1-1; possible D gene TRBD1, 5 bases. Germline lookup yields CDR1 DFQATT and CDR2 SNEGSKA (reference sequence). Trimming pared 5 bases from V and 6 bases from J, leaving 10 bases between. The CDR3 consists of 11 residues. CDR3 sequence (DNA): TGCAGTGCTCCTCGGGGGGCTGAAGCTTTCTTT. Protein: CSAPRGAEAFF.

V is TRBV29-1 and J is TRBJ1-2; 7 bases match TRBD1. The CDR3 spans 13 residues. From germline, CDR1 is SQVTM and CDR2 ANQGSEA. J lost 2 bases, V lost 7 bases, and 7 bases had no gene match. CDR3 DNA sequence: TGCAGCGACGAGCTGGGACAGAACTATGGCTACACCTTC. This gives the protein CSDELGQNYGYTF.

V gene TRBV7-7 combines with J gene TRBJ1-4; a possible D gene is TRBD1 (6 bases). Trimming stripped 1 base from V and 4 bases from J, with 10 bases between. This CDR3 contains 15 residues. Germline V gives CDR1 SSHAT, CDR2 FNYEAQ (reference sequence). Written as DNA, the CDR3 is TGTGCCAGCAGCTTAGGGACAGTGAGTAATGAAAAACTGTTTTTT. This codes for CASSLGTVSNEKLFF.

The rearrangement joins TRBV6-1 to TRBJ1-1; weak D call: TRBD1 (5 bases). V was cut by 7 bases and J by 1 base, with 10 bases left in between. CDR1 is MNHNS, CDR2 SASEGT, per germline. CDR3 length: 13 amino acids. As DNA, the CDR3 is TGTGCCAGCATCCTTACAGGGAACACTGAAGCTTTCTTT. Encoded protein: CASILTGNTEAFF.

The chain joins TRBV4-2 to TRBJ2-1, with 8 bases aligning to TRBD1. The CDR3 is 15 residues long. After removal of 0 bases from V and 10 bases from J, the junction contained 8 bases not matched to a gene. Per the germline V gene, CDR1 is LGHNA and CDR2 is YNFKEQ. This CDR3 reads CASSQDLTGAWEQFF. In nucleotides, the CDR3 is TGTGCCAGCAGCCAAGATCTGACAGGGGCCTGGGAGCAGTTCTTC.

The chain couples TRBV2 to TRBJ2-7; 7 bases fit TRBD1. V dropped 5 bases and J dropped 1; count of bases not matched to a gene: 5. Germline-derived CDR1 and CDR2 are SNHLY and FYNNEI. CDR3 size: 14 residues. CDR3 coding DNA: TGTGCCAGCAGTTCTTGGGACAGATCCTACGAGCAGTACTTC. It codes for CASSSWDRSYEQYF.

The genes are TRBV5-1 and TRBJ2-2; 12 nucleotides line up with TRBD2. Losses at the gene ends were 4 bases for V and 6 bases for J; bases not matched to a gene: 7. Germline values: CDR1 SGHRS, CDR2 YFSETQ. The CDR3 extends over 16 amino acids. Written as DNA, the CDR3 is TGCGCCAGCAGCCCAACTAGCGGGGGGATGGCCGGGGAGCTGTTTTTT. Protein: CASSPTSGGMAGELFF.

The genes are TRBV25-1 and TRBJ2-7; 9 bases map to TRBD1. After removal of 2 bases from V and 1 base from J, the junction contained 3 bases not matched to a gene. This CDR3 is built from 15 residues. CDR1 and CDR2 (germline): MGHDK, SYGVNS. This CDR3 reads CASSEETGGSYEQYF. The CDR3, as DNA: TGTGCCAGCAGTGAAGAGACAGGGGGATCCTACGAGCAGTACTTC.

This chain connects TRBV19 to TRBJ2-1, with TRBD2 identical over 11 bases. V shed 1 base, J shed 4 bases, and the junction held 3 bases outside the gene matches. The CDR3 consists of 16 residues. Germline V gives CDR1 LNHDA, CDR2 SQIVND (reference sequence). This CDR3 reads CASSIGGLAVYNEQFF. CDR3 sequence (DNA): TGTGCCAGTAGTATAGGGGGACTAGCGGTTTACAATGAGCAGTTCTTC.

The chain combines TRBV29-1 with TRBJ1-2; TRBD1 might be the D (5 bases). Trimming shortened V by 3 bases and J by 0 bases, and 8 bases separated the two germline ends. This CDR3 comprises 13 residues. Germline assignment: CDR1 SQVTM and CDR2 ANQGSEA. This CDR3 reads CSVDKTANYGYTF. The CDR3 coding sequence is TGCAGCGTTGATAAGACAGCTAACTATGGCTACACCTTC.

This chain connects TRBV10-1 to TRBJ2-4; possible D gene TRBD2, 6 bases. Trimming took 6 bases from V and 0 from J, leaving 18 bases between them. The CDR3 is 17 amino acids. The germline V gene has CDR1 WNHNN and CDR2 SYGVQD (reference sequence). CDR3 sequence reads: CASSPGTSYLAKNIQYF. CDR3 sequence (DNA): TGCGCCAGCAGCCCAGGGACTTCGTACCTAGCCAAAAACATTCAGTACTTC.

This clone has a single count. This sequence joins TRBV6-5 and TRBJ1-6, with a tentative D call TRBD1 (5 bases). Germline CDR1 reads MNHEY; CDR2 reads SVGAGI. This CDR3 comprises 14 residues. The ends were cut back, 5 bases at V and 10 bases at J, with 15 bases in the middle. The CDR3 bases are TGTGCCAGCAGTCCCCTCCCGGGGGGATCACCCCTCCACTTT. This codes for CASSPLPGGSPLHF.

This chain connects TRBV6-5 to TRBJ2-1; the match to TRBD2 covers 10 bases. The germline CDR1 and CDR2 sequences are MNHEY and SVGAGI. V trimming: 4 bases; J trimming: 4 bases; junction bases outside the gene matches: 7. The CDR3 has 16 amino acids. CDR3: CASSSNPLAGYNEQFF. CDR3 coding DNA: TGTGCCAGCAGTTCGAACCCACTAGCGGGGTACAATGAGCAGTTCTTC.

The DNA of the CDR3 is TGTGCCAGCAGACACGTCGGGGACCAAGAGACCCAGTACTTC. It translates to CASRHVGDQETQYF. The gene calls are TRBV6-5 and TRBJ2-5; weak D call: TRBD2 (5 bases). This CDR3 comprises 14 residues. Germline-derived CDR1 and CDR2 are MNHEY and SVGAGI. Trimming took 6 bases from V and 0 from J, leaving 11 bases between them.

The chain uses TRBV7-2 and TRBJ2-1; the D gene is possibly TRBD1 (6 bases). CDR3 length: 13 residues. CDR1 is SGHTA, CDR2 FQGNSA, per germline. Between the trimmed V and J ends, which lost 4 bases and 7 bases, there was a span of 11 bases. CDR3 loop: CASSSQGWNEQFF. The CDR3, as DNA: TGTGCCAGCAGCTCACAGGGTTGGAATGAGCAGTTCTTC.

The chain is built from TRBV13 and TRBJ1-3, with TRBD1 matching over 8 bases. Unmatched junction bases numbered 6, after V lost 2 bases and J lost 3 bases. The CDR3 extends over 16 amino acids. Germline CDR1 PRHDT, CDR2 FYEKMQ (reference sequence). The DNA for the CDR3 is TGTGCCAGCAGCTTACCCCAGGGGGCGCGTGGAAACACCATATATTTT. It translates to CASSLPQGARGNTIYF.

With regard to this clone: Other DNA sequences in the sample encode the same CDR3. Here the CDR3 DNA reads TGTGCCAGCAGTTTAACAGGGAACACTGAAGCTTTCTTT. Translated, it gives CASSLTGNTEAFF. V usage is TRBV12-3 or TRBV12-4 and J usage is TRBJ1-1; D may be TRBD1 (5 bases). V dropped 2 bases and J dropped 1 base, with 5 bases sitting between them. The CDR3 runs 13 residues.

The chain couples TRBV7-9 to TRBJ2-3; 8 bases agree with TRBD1. This CDR3 region has 15 residues. The V and J ends lost 4 bases and 4 bases, in that order; junction bases with no gene match: 7. The germline V gene has CDR1 SEHNR and CDR2 FQNEAQ (reference sequence). CDR3 amino acids: CASSSRDRRSDTQYF. The CDR3 region has the DNA TGTGCCAGCAGCTCCCGGGACAGGAGGTCAGATACGCAGTATTTT. The full variable domain, with the rest looked up from reference TRBV7-9 and TRBJ2-3, is DTGVSQNPRHKITKRGQNVTFRCDPISEHNRLYWYRQTLGQGPEFLTYFQNEAQLEKSRLLSDRFSAERPKGSFSTLEIQRTEQGDSAMYLCASSSRDRRSDTQYFGPGTRLTVL.

The chain recombines TRBV7-8 with TRBJ1-4; 7 nucleotides line up with TRBD1. The V gene's germline CDR1 is SGHVS and CDR2 FQNEAQ. This CDR3 has 16 amino acids. Unmatched junction bases numbered 9, after V lost 4 bases and J lost 4 bases. CDR3 amino acids: CASSSLGQNDNEKLFF. The CDR3 region has the DNA TGTGCCAGCAGCTCTCTGGGACAGAACGATAATGAAAAACTGTTTTTT.

This clone was observed once. The V call is TRBV6-5, the J call TRBJ2-1, with 9 positions matching TRBD2. V lost 6 bases, J lost 4 bases, and 1 base stayed unmatched. Germline V gene data show CDR1 as MNHEY and CDR2 as SVGAGI. The CDR3 spans 13 residues. CDR3 sequence reads: CASRAGGYNEQFF. The CDR3, as DNA: TGTGCCAGCAGGGCGGGAGGGTACAATGAGCAGTTCTTC.

V is TRBV6-1 and J is TRBJ1-4; TRBD1 agrees at 7 bases. The CDR3 consists of 17 residues. Looked up from germline, CDR1 is MNHNS and CDR2 is SASEGT. With 3 bases clipped from V and 10 bases from J, the junction kept 17 bases outside the gene matches. CDR3 region: CASSDQDGTVQGGKLFF. CDR3 DNA: TGTGCCAGCAGTGACCAAGATGGGACCGTCCAGGGGGGAAAACTGTTTTTT.

V and J are TRBV4-1 and TRBJ1-2; no clear D gene. This CDR3 spans 15 amino acids. The germline V gene encodes CDR1 MGHRA and CDR2 YSYEKL. Trimming removed 4 bases at V and 6 bases at J, with 18 bases between. Here the CDR3 reads CASSPGVKVGNGYTF. The CDR3 nucleotides are TGCGCCAGCAGCCCGGGAGTTAAAGTTGGGAATGGCTACACCTTC.

The CDR3 protein is CASGLLAEAFF. The CDR3 region has the DNA TGTGCTAGTGGTTTACTTGCTGAAGCTTTCTTT. This sequence joins TRBV12-5 and TRBJ1-1; no clear D gene. Germline V lookup: CDR1 LGHNT, CDR2 FRNRAP. The V gene lost 3 bases and the J gene lost 6 bases, with 5 bases spanning the gap. This CDR3 is 11 amino acids long.

V usage is TRBV27 and J usage is TRBJ1-1, with 8 nucleotides matching TRBD1. CDR1 is MNHEY, CDR2 SMNVEV, per germline (reference sequence). This CDR3 has 13 residues. V shed 5 bases, J shed 4 bases, and the junction held 3 bases outside the gene matches. The DNA of the CDR3 is TGTGCCAGCAGTGGTACAGGGGGCACTGAAGCTTTCTTT. Its protein is CASSGTGGTEAFF.